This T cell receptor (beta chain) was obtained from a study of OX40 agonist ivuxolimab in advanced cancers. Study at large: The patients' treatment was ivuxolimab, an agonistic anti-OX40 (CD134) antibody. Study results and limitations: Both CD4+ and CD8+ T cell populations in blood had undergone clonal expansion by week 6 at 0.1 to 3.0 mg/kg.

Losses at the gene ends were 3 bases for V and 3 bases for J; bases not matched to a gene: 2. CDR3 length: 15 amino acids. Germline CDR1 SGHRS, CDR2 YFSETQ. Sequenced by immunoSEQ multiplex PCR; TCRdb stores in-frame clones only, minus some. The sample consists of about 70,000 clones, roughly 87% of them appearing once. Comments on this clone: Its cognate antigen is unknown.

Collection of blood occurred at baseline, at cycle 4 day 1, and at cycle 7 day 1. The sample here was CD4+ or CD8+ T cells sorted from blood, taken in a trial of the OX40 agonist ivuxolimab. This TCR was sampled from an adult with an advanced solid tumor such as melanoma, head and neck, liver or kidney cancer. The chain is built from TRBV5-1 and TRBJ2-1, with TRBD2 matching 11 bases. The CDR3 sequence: CASSYLAGGYNEQFF. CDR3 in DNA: TGCGCCAGCAGCTATCTAGCGGGGGGCTACAATGAGCAGTTCTTC. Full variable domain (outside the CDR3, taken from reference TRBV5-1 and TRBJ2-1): KAGVTQTPRYLIKTRGQQVTLSCSPISGHRSVSWYQQTPGQGLQFLFEYFSETQRNKGNFPGRFSGRQFSNSRSEMNVSTLELGDSALYLCASSYLAGGYNEQFFGPGTRLTVL.